These 25 T cell receptor beta chains came from one sample sequenced in a study of human T cells and chemical hapten exposure. TCRdb reanalysed the RACE reads using MiXCR and keeps one entry per CDR3 protein. Among about 42,000 distinct CDR3 sequences listed, 8.5% to 10% were seen once. Time point noted: patch test 2, 6 weeks after DPC sensitization. Indicated treatment: therapeutic diphenylcyclopropenone sensitization with weekly scalp DPC. Researchers extracted total RNA from unfractionated whole blood. The input for sequencing was whole blood, taken in connection with sensitization to the hapten diphenylcyclopropenone (DPC). These receptors were collected from a woman aged 25 to 39 with alopecia areata. Some clones in this sample may be carry-over from other donors' samples.

This clonotype was seen more than once but under ten times. The gene calls are TRBV3-1 and TRBJ2-2, with unresolved D. This CDR3 comprises 12 residues. Trimming cost V 3 bases and J 7 bases, with 6 bases left between them. Germline V gene data show CDR1 as LGHDT and CDR2 as YNNKEL (reference sequence). As DNA, the CDR3 is TGTGCCAGCAGCCAGACCAACGGGGAGCTGTTTTTT. Translation: CASSQTNGELFF. Variable domain in full (rest from reference TRBV3-1 and TRBJ2-2): DTAVSQTPKYLVTQMGNDKSIKCEQNLGHDTMYWYKQDSKKFLKIMFSYNNKELIINETVPNRFSPKSPDKAHLNLHINSLELGDSAVYFCASSQTNGELFFGEGSRLTVL.

J is TRBJ2-3 and V is TRBV4-3; D ambiguous. The ends were cut back, 0 bases at V and 2 bases at J, with 9 bases in the middle. The CDR3 is 15 residues long. The germline V gene encodes CDR1 LGHNA and CDR2 YSLEER. CDR3 nucleotide sequence: TGCGCCAGCAGCCAAGAGGCTCAAAACACAGATACGCAGTATTTT. As protein: CASSQEAQNTDTQYF.

The chain employs TRBV14 and TRBJ2-2; a possible D gene is TRBD2 (6 bases). The CDR3 length is 14 residues. Trimming cost V 4 bases and J 7 bases, with 13 bases left between them. Germline V gene data show CDR1 as SGHDN and CDR2 as FVKESK. The CDR3 protein is CASSRTSSVGELFF. The CDR3 region has the DNA TGTGCCAGCAGCCGGACCTCTAGCGTCGGGGAGCTGTTTTTT. The whole variable domain, remainder taken from reference TRBV14 and TRBJ2-2, is EAGVTQFPSHSVIEKGQTVTLRCDPISGHDNLYWYRRVMGKEIKFLLHFVKESKQDESGMPNNRFLAERTGGTYSTLKVQPAELEDSGVYFCASSRTSSVGELFFGEGSRLTVL.

This clonotype was seen at least ten times. The chain couples TRBV7-3 to TRBJ2-1; D possibly uses TRBD1 or TRBD2 (6 bases each). Trimming removed 0 bases at V and 5 bases at J, with 11 bases between. Germline V lookup: CDR1 SGHTA, CDR2 FQGTGA. This CDR3 has 15 residues. In DNA form, the CDR3 reads TGTGCCAGCAGCTTAACCGGGGGCCCAAACAATGAGCAGTTCTTC. Translation: CASSLTGGPNNEQFF.

The J gene is TRBJ2-1, the V gene TRBV2, with D perhaps matching TRBD1 (6 bases). The CDR3 length is 14 residues. The V and J ends lost 0 bases and 7 bases respectively, with 10 bases between them. Germline CDR1 is SNHLY and CDR2 is FYNNEI. CDR3 DNA: TGTGCCAGCAGTGAAGCTGACAGGATAAATGAGCAGTTCTTC. The encoded protein is CASSEADRINEQFF. Full variable domain (outside the CDR3, taken from reference TRBV2 and TRBJ2-1): EPEVTQTPSHQVTQMGQEVILRCVPISNHLYFYWYRQILGQKVEFLVSFYNNEISEKSEIFDDQFSVERPDGSNFTLKIRSTKLEDSAMYFCASSEADRINEQFFGPGTRLTVL.

This rearrangement joins TRBV5-1 to TRBJ1-1; no clear D. The CDR3 length is 15 residues. V lost 0 bases to trimming and J lost 0 bases, with 9 bases between them. Germline V CDR1 and CDR2: SGHRS, YFSETQ. The CDR3 protein is CASSLVLGLNTEAFF. In nucleotides, the CDR3 is TGCGCCAGCAGCTTGGTCCTGGGGTTGAACACTGAAGCTTTCTTT. The full variable domain, completed using reference TRBV5-1 and TRBJ1-1, is KAGVTQTPRYLIKTRGQQVTLSCSPISGHRSVSWYQQTPGQGLQFLFEYFSETQRNKGNFPGRFSGRQFSNSRSEMNVSTLELGDSALYLCASSLVLGLNTEAFFGQGTRLTVV.

This clonotype was found a few times. This chain connects TRBV28 to TRBJ2-5, with 8 bases identical to TRBD1. There are 15 residues in the CDR3. J lost 1 base, V lost 5 bases, and 6 bases had no gene match. Germline V CDR1 and CDR2: MDHEN, SYDVKM. The chain's CDR3 is CASSPPGQVQETQYF. CDR3 DNA: TGTGCCAGCAGTCCTCCGGGACAGGTCCAAGAGACCCAGTACTTC.

This clonotype appeared many times. The chain is built from TRBV5-4 and TRBJ2-2, with a tentative D call TRBD2 (6 bases). V lost 0 bases to trimming and J lost 5 bases, with 14 bases between them. The CDR3 runs 16 residues. The V gene's germline CDR1 is SGHNT and CDR2 YYREEE (reference sequence). Written as DNA, the CDR3 is TGTGCCAGCAGCTTGGGGACCCCCGGGGGTACCGGGGAGCTGTTTTTT. This encodes CASSLGTPGGTGELFF.

This clonotype was observed at least ten times. The chain employs TRBV4-1 and TRBJ2-3; 9 nucleotides match TRBD2. The CDR3 is 14 residues long. Per the germline V gene, CDR1 is MGHRA and CDR2 is YSYEKL. J was trimmed by 2 bases and V by 4 bases; bases with no gene match: 1. CDR3 nucleotide sequence: TGCGCCAGCAGCCCTAGCGGGGCCACAGATACGCAGTATTTT. This sequence encodes CASSPSGATDTQYF.

This clonotype occurred a few times. The chain couples TRBV7-8 to TRBJ2-1, with TRBD1 identical over 12 bases. This CDR3 region has 15 residues. Unmatched junction bases numbered 2, after V lost 0 bases and J lost 8 bases. From germline, CDR1 is SGHVS and CDR2 FQNEAQ. Written as DNA, the CDR3 is TGTGCCAGCAGCTTAGCGGGGACAGGGGGCGATGAGCAGTTCTTC. Translated: CASSLAGTGGDEQFF.

In this sample, this clonotype turned up many times. The gene calls are TRBV5-6 and TRBJ1-2; tentative D call: TRBD1 (6 bases). CDR1 SGHDT and CDR2 YYEEEE come from the germline V gene. This CDR3 is built from 15 residues. V shed 2 bases and J shed 0 bases, with 11 bases lying between them. The CDR3 sequence: CASSFGQPTNYGYTF. CDR3 nucleotides: TGTGCCAGCAGCTTTGGACAGCCAACTAACTATGGCTACACCTTC.

In its sample, this clonotype was seen a few times. V usage is TRBV29-1 and J usage is TRBJ2-7, with 8 bases that match TRBD1. The CDR3 loop spans 13 amino acids. V gave up 5 bases and J gave up 6 bases; unmatched junction bases: 9. The germline CDR1 and CDR2 sequences are SQVTM and ANQGSEA. Here the CDR3 DNA reads TGCAGCGTTCCCTCGGACAGGGCAGGCGAGCAGTACTTC. Translated: CSVPSDRAGEQYF.

This clonotype was seen at least ten times. The V call is TRBV3-1, the J call TRBJ2-1; 11 nucleotides line up with TRBD2. J was trimmed by 0 bases and V by 0 bases; bases with no gene match: 10. CDR1 and CDR2 (germline): LGHDT, YNNKEL (reference sequence). The CDR3 length is 20 residues. The CDR3 reads CASSQDNGTSGGFSYNEQFF. CDR3 sequence (DNA): TGTGCCAGCAGCCAAGATAACGGGACTAGCGGTGGATTCTCCTACAATGAGCAGTTCTTC.

Only a few counts were recorded for this clonotype. The chain uses TRBV25-1 and TRBJ1-6; TRBD1 matches 7 bases. CDR1 is MGHDK and CDR2 is SYGVNS in the germline V gene. Trimming cost V 0 bases and J 10 bases; bases outside gene matches: 9. The CDR3 extends over 16 amino acids. CDR3 amino acids: CASSEYDEGAWSPLHF. CDR3 bases: TGTGCCAGCAGTGAATACGACGAGGGGGCCTGGTCACCCCTCCACTTT. Full variable domain (outside the CDR3, taken from reference TRBV25-1 and TRBJ1-6): EADIYQTPRYLVIGTGKKITLECSQTMGHDKMYWYQQDPGMELHLIHYSYGVNSTEKGDLSSESTVSRIRTEHFPLTLESARPSHTSQYLCASSEYDEGAWSPLHFGNGTRLTVT.

This chain connects TRBV4-2 to TRBJ1-3, with D perhaps TRBD1 (5 bases). CDR1 is LGHNA and CDR2 is YNFKEQ in the germline V gene. V was shortened by 0 bases and J by 2 bases, with 11 bases between the two germline ends. The CDR3 length is 16 residues. The CDR3: CASSQDWAGTGNTIYF. The CDR3 DNA reads as TGTGCCAGCAGCCAAGATTGGGCAGGGACTGGAAACACCATATATTTT.

This clonotype came up a few times. CDR3 DNA: TGTGCCAGCAGCTTAGTGCGGAACACCGGGGAGCTGTTTTTT. Its translation: CASSLVRNTGELFF. This chain joins TRBV7-3 and TRBJ2-2; no reliable D call. Germline CDR1 reads SGHTA; CDR2 reads FQGTGA. CDR3 length equals 14 residues. The V and J ends lost 2 bases and 1 base respectively, with 5 bases between them.

V usage is TRBV6-6 and J usage is TRBJ1-6; 8 nucleotides agree with TRBD1. Germline V gene data show CDR1 as MNHNY and CDR2 as SVGAGI (reference sequence). Germline trimming cut 4 bases from V and 0 bases from J; bases unmatched to any gene: 8. The CDR3 has 18 residues. The CDR3: CASSSHQGAGSYNSPLHF. CDR3 bases: TGTGCCAGCAGTTCTCATCAGGGGGCGGGCTCCTATAATTCACCCCTCCACTTT.

Points on this clonotype: Compared with germline, one end of the junction differs, possibly owing to a read error. The chain employs TRBV12-3 or TRBV12-4 and TRBJ2-7; 9 bases agree with TRBD1. The CDR3 has 14 amino acids. The CDR3 DNA is TGTGTCAGCAGGCCGGGACAGGGATTCTACGAGCAGTACTTC. It specifies CVSRPGQGFYEQYF.

V gene TRBV9 combines with J gene TRBJ2-2, with D hard to call. Germline V gene sequence: CDR1 SGDLS, CDR2 YYNGEE. The CDR3 length is 16 residues. Trimming removed 3 bases from V and 0 bases from J, with 12 bases in between. The DNA for the CDR3 is TGTGCCAGCAGCGCCAACCCACCGCCGAACACCGGGGAGCTGTTTTTT. It yields the protein CASSANPPPNTGELFF.

This clonotype was picked up a small number of times. V usage is TRBV10-2 and J usage is TRBJ1-1; D is unresolved. V was cut by 6 bases and J by 0 bases, with 8 bases left in between. Germline CDR1 is WSHSY and CDR2 is SAAADI. The CDR3 runs to 13 residues. Here the CDR3 reads CASSVSMNTEAFF. Written as DNA, the CDR3 is TGCGCCAGCAGCGTTAGTATGAACACTGAAGCTTTCTTT.

The table lists this clonotype with many counts. The chain links TRBV30 to TRBJ1-3; D unresolved. Trimming removed 2 bases from V and 2 bases from J, with 7 bases in between. Germline values: CDR1 GTSNPN, CDR2 SVGIG (reference sequence). This CDR3 comprises 13 residues. CDR3 in amino acids: CAWSRVTGNTIYF. In nucleotides, the CDR3 is TGTGCCTGGAGTAGGGTTACTGGAAACACCATATATTTT.

This clonotype was seen only a few times. V and J are TRBV11-2 and TRBJ1-2, with 10 bases aligning to TRBD1. V was pared by 4 bases and J by 8 bases, with 7 bases of the junction left unmatched. The CDR3 contains 14 residues. The germline V gene has CDR1 SGHAT and CDR2 FQNNGV. The CDR3: CASSSTGTGDGYTF. The CDR3 DNA reads TGTGCCAGCAGCTCTACCGGGACAGGGGACGGCTACACCTTC.

Ten or more counts support this clonotype. The rearrangement links TRBV7-8 to TRBJ2-5; D gene uncertain. Germline V CDR1 and CDR2: SGHVS, FQNEAQ. Trimming took 5 bases from V and 4 from J, leaving 8 bases between them. This CDR3 comprises 12 residues. This CDR3 reads CASSRDRETQYF. For the CDR3, the DNA is TGTGCCAGCAGCCGTGATAGAGAGACCCAGTACTTC.

Ten or more counts support this clonotype. CDR3 region: CASKREGSGANVLTF. For the CDR3, the DNA is TGTGCCAGCAAACGGGAGGGCTCCGGGGCCAACGTCCTGACTTTC. This chain connects TRBV27 to TRBJ2-6; the match to TRBD2 covers 8 bases. Germline CDR1 reads MNHEY; CDR2 reads SMNVEV (reference sequence). J gave up 4 bases and V 7 bases, and 6 bases lay outside the gene matches. CDR3 size: 15 residues.

This clonotype was seen at least ten times. The chain links TRBV2 to TRBJ2-5, with TRBD1 matching 7 bases. V gave up 0 bases and J gave up 2 bases; unmatched junction bases: 3. The CDR3 consists of 15 residues. CDR1 is SNHLY and CDR2 is FYNNEI in the germline V gene. CDR3 loop: CASSEATGWQETQYF. CDR3 in DNA: TGTGCCAGCAGTGAAGCGACAGGGTGGCAAGAGACCCAGTACTTC.